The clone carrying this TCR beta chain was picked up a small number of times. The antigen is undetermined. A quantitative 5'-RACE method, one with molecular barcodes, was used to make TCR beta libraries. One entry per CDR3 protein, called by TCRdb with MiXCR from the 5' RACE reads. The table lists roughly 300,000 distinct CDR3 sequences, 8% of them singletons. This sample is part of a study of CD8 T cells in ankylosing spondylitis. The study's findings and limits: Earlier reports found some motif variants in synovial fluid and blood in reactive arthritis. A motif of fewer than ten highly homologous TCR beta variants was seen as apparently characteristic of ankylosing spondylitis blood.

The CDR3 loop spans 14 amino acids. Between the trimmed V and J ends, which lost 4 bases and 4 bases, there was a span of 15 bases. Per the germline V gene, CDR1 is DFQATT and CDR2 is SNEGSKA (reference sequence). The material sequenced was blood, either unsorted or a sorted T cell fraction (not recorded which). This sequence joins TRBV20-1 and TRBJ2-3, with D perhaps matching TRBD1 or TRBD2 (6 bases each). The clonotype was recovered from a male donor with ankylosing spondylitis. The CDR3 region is CSATPGGGADTQYF. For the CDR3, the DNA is TGCAGTGCTACCCCCGGGGGCGGGGCAGATACGCAGTATTTT.